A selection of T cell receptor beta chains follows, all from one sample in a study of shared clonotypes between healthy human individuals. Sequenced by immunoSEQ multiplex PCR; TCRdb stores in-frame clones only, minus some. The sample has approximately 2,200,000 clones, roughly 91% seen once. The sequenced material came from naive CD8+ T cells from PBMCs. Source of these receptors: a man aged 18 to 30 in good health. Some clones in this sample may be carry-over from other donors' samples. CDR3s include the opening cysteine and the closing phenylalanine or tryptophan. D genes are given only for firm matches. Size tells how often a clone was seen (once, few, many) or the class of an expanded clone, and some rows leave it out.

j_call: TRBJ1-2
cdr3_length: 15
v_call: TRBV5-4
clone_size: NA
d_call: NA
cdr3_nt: TGTGCCAGCAGCTTGGGGGGAGACTGGGGCTATGGCTACACCTTC
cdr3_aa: CASSLGGDWGYGYTF

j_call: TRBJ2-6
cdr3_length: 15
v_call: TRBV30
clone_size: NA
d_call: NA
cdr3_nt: TGTGCCTGGAGTGTATTAGGGAGGGGGGCCAACGTCCTGACTTTC
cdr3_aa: CAWSVLGRGANVLTF

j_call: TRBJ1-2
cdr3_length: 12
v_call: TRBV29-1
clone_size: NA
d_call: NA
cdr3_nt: TGCAGCGTCCCCTGGTTGGGCTATGGCTACACCTTC
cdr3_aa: CSVPWLGYGYTF

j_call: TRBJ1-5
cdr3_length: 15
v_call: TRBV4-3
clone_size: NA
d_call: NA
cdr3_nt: TGCGCCAGCAGCCAGGGGGCCGGGGGAGGTCAGCCCCAGCATTTT
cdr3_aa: CASSQGAGGGQPQHF

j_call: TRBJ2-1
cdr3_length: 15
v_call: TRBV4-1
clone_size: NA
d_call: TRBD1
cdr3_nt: TGCGCCAGCAGCCCCACAGGGGGCTTCTACAATGAGCAGTTCTTC
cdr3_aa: CASSPTGGFYNEQFF

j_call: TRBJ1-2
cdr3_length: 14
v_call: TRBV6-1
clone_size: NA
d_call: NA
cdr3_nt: TGTGCCAGCAGTGATATGGGACCTAACTATGGCTACACCTTC
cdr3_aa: CASSDMGPNYGYTF

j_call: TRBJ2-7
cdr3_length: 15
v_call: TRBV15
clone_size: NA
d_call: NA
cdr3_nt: TGTGCCACCAGCAGAGGTCAAGCGGAGCAATACGAGCAGTACTTC
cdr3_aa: CATSRGQAEQYEQYF

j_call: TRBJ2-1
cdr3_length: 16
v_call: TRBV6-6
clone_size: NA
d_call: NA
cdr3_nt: TGTGCCAGCAGTTACTCGGAGGGGGCCGCTTACAATGAGCAGTTCTTC
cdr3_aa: CASSYSEGAAYNEQFF

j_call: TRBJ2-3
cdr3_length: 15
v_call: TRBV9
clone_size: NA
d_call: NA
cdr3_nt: TGTGCCAGCAGCGTAGATGGCAGGTACACAGATACGCAGTATTTT
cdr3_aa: CASSVDGRYTDTQYF

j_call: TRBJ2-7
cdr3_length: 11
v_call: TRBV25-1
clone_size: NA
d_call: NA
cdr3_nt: TGTGCCAGCAGTCTCGTCCACGAGCAGTACTTC
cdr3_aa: CASSLVHEQYF

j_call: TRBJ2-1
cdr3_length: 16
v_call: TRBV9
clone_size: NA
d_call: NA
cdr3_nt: TGTGCCAGCAGCGTAGCCGGGACGAGTTCCTACAATGAGCAGTTCTTC
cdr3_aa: CASSVAGTSSYNEQFF

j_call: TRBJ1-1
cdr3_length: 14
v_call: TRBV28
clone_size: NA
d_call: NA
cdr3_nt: TGTGCCAGCAGTTGGAGGGGGATGAACACTGAAGCTTTCTTT
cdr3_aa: CASSWRGMNTEAFF

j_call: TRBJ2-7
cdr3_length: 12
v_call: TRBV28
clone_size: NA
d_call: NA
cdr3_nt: TGTGCCAGCAGCACCAGGGTCTACGAGCAGTACTTC
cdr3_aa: CASSTRVYEQYF

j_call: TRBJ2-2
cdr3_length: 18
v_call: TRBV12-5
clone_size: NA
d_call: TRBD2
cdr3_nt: TGTGCTAGTGGCCTAGGGGATACTAGCGGGAGAGCCACCGGGGAGCTGTTTTTT
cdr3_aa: CASGLGDTSGRATGELFF

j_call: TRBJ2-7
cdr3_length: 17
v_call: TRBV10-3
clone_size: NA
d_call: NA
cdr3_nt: TGTGCCATCAGTGAAATGGACTCCGGGGGATCCACCTACGAGCAGTACTTC
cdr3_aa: CAISEMDSGGSTYEQYF

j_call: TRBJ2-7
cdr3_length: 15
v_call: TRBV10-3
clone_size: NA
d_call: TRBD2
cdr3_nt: TGTGCCATCAGGTTCTGGCGGGAGGGCCACGACGAGCAGTACTTC
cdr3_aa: CAIRFWREGHDEQYF

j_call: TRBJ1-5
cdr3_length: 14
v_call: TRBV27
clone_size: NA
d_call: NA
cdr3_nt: TGTGCCAGCAGTTTAATGGGGGGCGGACAGCCCCAGCATTTT
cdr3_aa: CASSLMGGGQPQHF

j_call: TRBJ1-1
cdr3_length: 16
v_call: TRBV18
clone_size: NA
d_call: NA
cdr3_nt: TGTGCCAGCCACCTAAAACAGGGTCAACCGAACACTGAAGCTTTCTTT
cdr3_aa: CASHLKQGQPNTEAFF

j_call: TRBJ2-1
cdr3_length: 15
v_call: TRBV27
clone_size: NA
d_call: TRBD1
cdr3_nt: TGTGCCAGCAGTATGACAGGGGGCTCCTACAATGAGCAGTTCTTC
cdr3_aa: CASSMTGGSYNEQFF

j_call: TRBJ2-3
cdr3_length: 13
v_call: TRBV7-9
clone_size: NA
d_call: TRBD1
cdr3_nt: TGTGCCAGCAGTGGACAGGGCTCAGATACGCAGTATTTT
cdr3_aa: CASSGQGSDTQYF

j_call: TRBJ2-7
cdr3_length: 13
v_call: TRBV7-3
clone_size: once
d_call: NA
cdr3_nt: TGTGCCAGCAGCTTATCCCCATCCTACGAGCAGTACTTC
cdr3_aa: CASSLSPSYEQYF

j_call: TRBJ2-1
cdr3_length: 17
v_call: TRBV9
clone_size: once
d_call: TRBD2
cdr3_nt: TGTGCCAGCAGCGGACGTAGCGGGGTGGGCTCCTACAATGAGCAGTTCTTC
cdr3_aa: CASSGRSGVGSYNEQFF

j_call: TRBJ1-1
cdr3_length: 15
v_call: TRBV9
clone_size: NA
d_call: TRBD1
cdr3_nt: TGTGCCAGCAGCGACGGGACAGCATACAACACTGAAGCTTTCTTT
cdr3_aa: CASSDGTAYNTEAFF

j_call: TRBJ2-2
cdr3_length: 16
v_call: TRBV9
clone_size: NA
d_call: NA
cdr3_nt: TGTGCCAGCAGTGGGGGGGCGCCGCCGGGCACCGGGGAGCTGTTTTTT
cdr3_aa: CASSGGAPPGTGELFF

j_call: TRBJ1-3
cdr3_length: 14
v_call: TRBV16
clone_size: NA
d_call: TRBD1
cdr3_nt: TGTGCCAGCAGCCCCCAGGGGGCCGGGAACACCATATATTTT
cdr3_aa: CASSPQGAGNTIYF

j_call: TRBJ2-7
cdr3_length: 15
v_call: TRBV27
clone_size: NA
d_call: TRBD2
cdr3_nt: TGTGCCAGCAGTTTATATGGCGGGAGGGCCTACGAGCAGTACTTC
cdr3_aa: CASSLYGGRAYEQYF

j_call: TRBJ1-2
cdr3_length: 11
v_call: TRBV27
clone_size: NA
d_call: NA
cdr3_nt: TGTGCCAGCAGTTCCGGGACGCACTACACCTTC
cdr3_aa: CASSSGTHYTF

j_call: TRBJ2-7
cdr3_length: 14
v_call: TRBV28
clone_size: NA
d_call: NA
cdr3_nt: TGTGCCAGCAGTATCCCGGGCCCGGGCTACGAGCAGTACTTC
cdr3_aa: CASSIPGPGYEQYF

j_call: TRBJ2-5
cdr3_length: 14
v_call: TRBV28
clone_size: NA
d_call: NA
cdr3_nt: TGTGCCAGCAGCACTGGGCGGAAACAAGAGACCCAGTACTTC
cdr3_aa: CASSTGRKQETQYF

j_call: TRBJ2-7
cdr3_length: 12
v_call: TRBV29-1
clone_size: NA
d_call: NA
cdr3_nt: TGCAGCGTTGAAGATCGTAGGGACGAGCAGTACTTC
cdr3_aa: CSVEDRRDEQYF

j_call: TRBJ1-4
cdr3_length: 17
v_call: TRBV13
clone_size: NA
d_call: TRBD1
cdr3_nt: TGTGCCAGCAGCCCGGACAGGAGTCTTACGACTAATGAAAAACTGTTTTTT
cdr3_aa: CASSPDRSLTTNEKLFF

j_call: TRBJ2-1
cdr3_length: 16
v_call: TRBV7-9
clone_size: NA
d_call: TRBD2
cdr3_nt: TGTGCCAGCAGACCTACCCAGACTAGCTTCTCCAATGAGCAGTTCTTC
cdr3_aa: CASRPTQTSFSNEQFF

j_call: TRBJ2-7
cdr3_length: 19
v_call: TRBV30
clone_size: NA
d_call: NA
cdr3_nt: TGTGCCTGGAGTGTACCCAGCGTGCGTCAGGGAACGGTGAAGTACGAGCAGTACTTC
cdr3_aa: CAWSVPSVRQGTVKYEQYF

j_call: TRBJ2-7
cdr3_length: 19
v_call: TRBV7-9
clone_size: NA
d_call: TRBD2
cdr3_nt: TGTGCCAGCAGCTTAGCGAGGACAGAATCGGGACTAGTGGTTGACGAGCAGTACTTC
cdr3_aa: CASSLARTESGLVVDEQYF

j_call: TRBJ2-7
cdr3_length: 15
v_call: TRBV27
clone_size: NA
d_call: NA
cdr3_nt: TGTGCCAGCAGTTCCCTGGGCGGTGTCTGGTACGAGCAGTACTTC
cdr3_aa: CASSSLGGVWYEQYF

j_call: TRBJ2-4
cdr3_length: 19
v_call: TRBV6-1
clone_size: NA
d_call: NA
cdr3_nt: TGTGCCAGCAGTGAACTGGGGGATGTGATTATTGGGGCCAAAAACATTCAGTACTTC
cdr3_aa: CASSELGDVIIGAKNIQYF

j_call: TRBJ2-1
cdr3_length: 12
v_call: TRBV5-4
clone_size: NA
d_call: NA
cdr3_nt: TGTGCCAGCACCCTCGGCGGAAATGAGCAGTTCTTC
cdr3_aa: CASTLGGNEQFF

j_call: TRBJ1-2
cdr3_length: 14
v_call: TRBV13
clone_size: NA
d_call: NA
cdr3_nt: TGTGCCAGCAGCCAATCGACAGGACTCCGTGGCTACACCTTC
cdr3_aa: CASSQSTGLRGYTF

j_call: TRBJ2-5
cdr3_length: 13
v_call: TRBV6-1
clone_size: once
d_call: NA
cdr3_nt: TGTGCCAGAAACTCGGGTCGCCAGGAGACCCAGTACTTC
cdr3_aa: CARNSGRQETQYF

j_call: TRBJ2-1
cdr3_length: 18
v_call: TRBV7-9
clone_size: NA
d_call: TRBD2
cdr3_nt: TGTGCCAGCAGACAAGGGACTAGCGGGAGGAGCTCCCTCAATGAGCAGTTCTTC
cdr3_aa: CASRQGTSGRSSLNEQFF

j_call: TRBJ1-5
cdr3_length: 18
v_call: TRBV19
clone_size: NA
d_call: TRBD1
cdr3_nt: TGTGCCAGTACCGGCGCGGGACAGGGGAGGGTCGGCAATCAGCCCCAGCATTTT
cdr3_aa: CASTGAGQGRVGNQPQHF

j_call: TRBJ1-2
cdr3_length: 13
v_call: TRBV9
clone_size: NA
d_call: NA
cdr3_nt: TGTGCCAGCAGCTTCCAGGCTAACTATGGCTACACCTTC
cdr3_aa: CASSFQANYGYTF

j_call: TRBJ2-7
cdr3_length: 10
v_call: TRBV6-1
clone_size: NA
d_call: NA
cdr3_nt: TGTGCCAGTACCGACTACGAGCAGTACTTC
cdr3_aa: CASTDYEQYF

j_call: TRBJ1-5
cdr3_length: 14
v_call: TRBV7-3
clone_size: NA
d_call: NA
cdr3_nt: TGTGCCAGCAGCTTAGGGTACAGTAATCAGCCCCAGCATTTT
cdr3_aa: CASSLGYSNQPQHF

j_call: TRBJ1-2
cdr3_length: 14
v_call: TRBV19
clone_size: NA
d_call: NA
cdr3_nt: TGTGCCAGTAGCACCGTTAGACAGTTCTATGGCTACACCTTC
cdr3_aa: CASSTVRQFYGYTF

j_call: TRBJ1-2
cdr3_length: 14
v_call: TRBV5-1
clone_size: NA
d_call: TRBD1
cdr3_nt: TGCGCCAGCAGCTTGGGGGGGACAGGCTATGGCTACACCTTC
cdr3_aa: CASSLGGTGYGYTF

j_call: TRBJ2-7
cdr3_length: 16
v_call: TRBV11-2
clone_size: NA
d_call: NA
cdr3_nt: TGTGCCAGCAGCTTATCCCGTTGGGGGCGGTCCTACGAGCAGTACTTC
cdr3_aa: CASSLSRWGRSYEQYF

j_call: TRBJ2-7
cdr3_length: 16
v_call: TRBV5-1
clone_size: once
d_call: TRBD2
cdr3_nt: TGCGCCAGCAGCATGGAGGGACTAGCGGGAGCGAAAGAGCAGTACTTC
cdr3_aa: CASSMEGLAGAKEQYF